The T cell receptor (beta chain) described here comes from a study of monozygotic twins with cystic fibrosis. Germline V lookup: CDR1 PRHDT, CDR2 FYEKMQ (reference sequence). V trimming: 4 bases; J trimming: 2 bases; junction bases outside the gene matches: 7. The CDR3 contains 15 residues. Assay: immunoSEQ multiplex PCR; the TCRdb copy retains only in-frame clones and omits some. Among some 33,000 clones, 90% to 95% were seen once, and the ten largest hold around 0.19%. Sequencing was carried out using blood. The source is a boy aged 2-15 years with cystic fibrosis. The rearrangement joins TRBV13 to TRBJ2-5; 7 bases fit TRBD1. CDR3 coding DNA: TGTGCCAGCAGCTCATTTACAGGGGAGCAAGAGACCCAGTACTTC. This codes for CASSSFTGEQETQYF. Drawing the rest from reference TRBV13 and TRBJ2-5, the complete variable domain is AAGVIQSPRHLIKEKRETATLKCYPIPRHDTVYWYQQGPGQDPQFLISFYEKMQSDKGSIPDRFSAQQFSDYHSELNMSSLELGDSALYFCASSSFTGEQETQYFGPGTRLLVL.